This TCR beta chain is from a study of CD8+CD57+ T cells in acquired aplastic anemia (dated by TCRdb to between 2017 and 2018). Some background on the complete study: Extracted DNA from sorted CD4+ and CD8+ cells averaged around 3.3 ug, ranging from about 0.18 to 27.4 ug. A CD8+CD57+ expansion meant a frequency higher than the mean frequency seen in healthy subjects.

Looking up the germline V gene (reference sequence) yields CDR1 SGHAT and CDR2 FQDESV. The CDR3 starts with the cysteine, ends with the phenylalanine, and has 17 residues. Only the CDR3 portion is preserved as DNA: 51 bases, with reading frame beginning at the first base. Trimming takes 5 bases from V and 1 base from J, and the germline ends sit 19 bases apart. In this sample, this clonotype turned up a few times. No cognate antigen has been identified for it. Base qualities are not recorded, but no much larger clone differs from it by a single base. Patients chosen for sequencing had shown expansion of CD8+CD57+ cells by flow cytometry. Every patient had a diagnosis of severe acquired aplastic anemia based on International Study of Aplastic Anemia and Agranulocytosis and Camitta criteria. Patients had received no therapy at the time of blood sampling. The study deep-sequenced TCR repertoires of sorted CD4+ and CD8+ blood T cells from severe aplastic anemia patients and healthy subjects. Patients were enrolled in the USA under clinicaltrials.gov protocols 00001620, 01623167, 00001397, 00071045, 00081523 and 00961064. Ficoll-Paque density gradient centrifugation was used to isolate peripheral blood mononuclear cells. Before DNA was extracted, CD4+ and CD8+ T cells were sorted using either FACS or magnetic beads.

Genomic DNA served as template for TCR beta VDJ combination and CDR3 sequence profiling. An Illumina HiSeq 2000 was the platform used for TCR repertoire sequencing. Under the source paper's analysis protocol: Repertoires were assessed using TRBV/TRBJ rearrangement plots, CDR3 size and DJ length profiles, and Simpson's diversity index. Whichever DNA sequence was most abundant in the deep sequencing data was defined as the immunodominant clone. CDR3 amino acid sequences were checked for sharing between subjects and were compared against published repertoires and the VDJdb database. The public sequencing data were trimmed at Q25 with fastp and processed into clonotypes with MiXCR by TCRdb, which kept only in-frame beta chains. Merged by CDR3 protein, the rows form single entries marked with the most common genes and DNA. TCRdb's processing, not the study's, gives the V and J calls here. For this sample there are some 150,000 distinct CDR3 sequences; about 50% appear just once. Jointly, the top ten make up approximately 12% of the sample.

Overall study outcomes, separate from this receptor: No significant difference in CD8+ Simpson's diversity was found between patients and healthy controls (P=0.060). Although roughly 29 CD8+ CDR3 sequences were shared by patients and controls, these sequences appeared highly expressed in patients and within the immunodominant clones of patients.

This TCR came from a human donor with aplastic anemia. This chain joins TRBV11-1 to TRBJ2-3; the D gene is possibly TRBD1 or TRBD2, each agreeing over 5 bases. The specimen sequenced was sorted CD4+, CD8+, or CD8+CD57+ T cells (not recorded which) from PBMCs. The sequenced DNA: TGTGCCAGCAGCCTAGGGGACCGGAAATACGGCACAGATACGCAGTATTTT. It encodes CASSLGDRKYGTDTQYF.